The text below deals with one TCR beta chain. The record originates from a study of blood T cell repertoires in COVID-19. Across the study: Two negative PCRs, clearance, or symptom resolution had been documented for recovered Cohort 3 donors. T cells, B-cell-depleted T cells, or PBMCs provided the cDNA or gDNA that served as material.

CDR1 and CDR2 from the germline V gene are LNHDA and SQIVND (reference sequence). Trimming left V 0 bases short and J 8 bases short, with 20 bases between. The CDR3 runs 17 residues. The protocol was immunoSEQ multiplex PCR, while the TCRdb copy is restricted to in-frame clones and leaves out a portion. The sample carries fewer than 200,000 clones, roughly 86% recorded once. V usage is TRBV19 and J usage is TRBJ1-5; D gene ambiguous. The sample was PBMCs or T cells enriched from blood (not recorded which). The TCR was taken from a woman between 40 and 50 years old in a cohort exposed to, infected with or recovered from COVID-19 (not recorded which). The CDR3 region is CASSIDSWQAPREPQHF. The CDR3 region has the DNA TGTGCCAGTAGTATAGATAGTTGGCAGGCCCCGAGGGAGCCCCAGCATTTT.